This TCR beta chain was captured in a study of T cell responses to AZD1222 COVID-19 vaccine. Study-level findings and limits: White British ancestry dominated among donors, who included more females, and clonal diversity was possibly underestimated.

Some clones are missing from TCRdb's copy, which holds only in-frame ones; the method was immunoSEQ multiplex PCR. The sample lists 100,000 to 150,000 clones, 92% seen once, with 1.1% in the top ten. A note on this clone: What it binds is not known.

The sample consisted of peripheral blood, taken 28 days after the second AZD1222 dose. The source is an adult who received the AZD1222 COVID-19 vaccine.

DNA for the CDR3: TGTGCCAGCAGCCAAGGGACAGCCTATGGCTACACCTTC. Residues: CASSQGTAYGYTF. The rearrangement uses TRBV3-1 (or the pseudogene TRBV3-2) and TRBJ1-2; perhaps TRBD1 as D (6 bases). CDR3 length equals 13 residues. V was cut by 1 base and J by 4 bases, with 7 bases left in between. Germline V lookup: CDR1 LGHDT, CDR2 YNNKEL (reference sequence).